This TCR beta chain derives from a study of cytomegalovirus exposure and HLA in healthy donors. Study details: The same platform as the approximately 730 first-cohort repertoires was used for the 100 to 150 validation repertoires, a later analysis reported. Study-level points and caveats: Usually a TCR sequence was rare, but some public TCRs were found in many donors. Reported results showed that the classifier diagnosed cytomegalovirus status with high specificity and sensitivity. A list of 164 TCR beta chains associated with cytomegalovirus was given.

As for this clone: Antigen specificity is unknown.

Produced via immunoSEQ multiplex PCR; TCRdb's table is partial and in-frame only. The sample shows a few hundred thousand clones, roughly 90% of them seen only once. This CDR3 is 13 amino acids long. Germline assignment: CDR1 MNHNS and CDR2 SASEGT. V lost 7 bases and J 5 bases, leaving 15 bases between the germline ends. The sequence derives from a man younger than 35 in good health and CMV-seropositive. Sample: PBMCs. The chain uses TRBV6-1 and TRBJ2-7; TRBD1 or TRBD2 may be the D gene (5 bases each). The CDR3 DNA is TGTGCCAGCATCCACCGGGGCAGAGACGAGCAGTACTTC. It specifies CASIHRGRDEQYF.